This entry lists 2 T cell receptor beta chains sequenced from one sample in a study of blood T cell repertoires in COVID-19. Generated by immunoSEQ multiplex PCR, the TCRdb table keeps only in-frame clones and is missing some. Among roughly 84,000 clones listed, about 82% were seen once. The sequencing input was peripheral blood. These receptors were collected from a man aged 80 or over with active or convalescent COVID-19.

The V and J genes are TRBV6-4 and TRBJ1-6; the D is unclear. V lost 3 bases to trimming and J lost 6 bases, with 9 bases between them. Germline assignment: CDR1 MRHNA and CDR2 SNTAGT. CDR3 length: 14 residues. The chain's CDR3 is CASSELVGNSPLHF. The CDR3 coding sequence is TGTGCCAGCAGTGAGCTCGTCGGTAATTCACCCCTCCACTTT.

V usage is TRBV21-1 and J usage is TRBJ1-5. TRBV21-1 is a documented pseudogene. CDR3 length: 18 residues. The CDR3 region has the DNA TGTGCCAGCAGCAAAATTCTAGAAGGCCAGCTTGGCAATCAGCCCCAGCATTTT. Its translation is CASSKILEGQLGNQPQHF.